This T cell receptor (beta chain) was obtained from a study of Tregs in tolerant kidney transplant recipients. Study-wide results and limits: Activated donor B cell expansion appeared to reveal the most relevant donor-specific TCRbeta repertoire.

Mixed chimerism was transient after nonmyeloablative marrow transplants from related graft donors. Points on this clone: Its antigen is undetermined.

Looked up from germline, CDR1 is SGHVS and CDR2 is FNYEAQ. V shed 0 bases and J shed 7 bases, with 13 bases lying between them. The CDR3 extends over 14 amino acids. TCRdb's table, derived via immunoSEQ multiplex PCR, lists solely in-frame clones and lacks some. The sample contains fewer than 60,000 clones, roughly nine tenths of which appear only once. The chain is built from TRBV7-6 and TRBJ2-7; D gene unclear. This receptor was identified in a human patient who received a combined kidney and bone marrow transplant. A share of the T cells may be of graft donor origin. The specimen was CD8+ T cells from blood (PBMCs), collected 24 months after the transplant. The CDR3 region is CASSLAETRTEQYF. In nucleotides, the CDR3 is TGTGCCAGCAGCTTAGCGGAGACTCGAACGGAGCAGTACTTC.